These T cell receptor beta chains were read from a single sample in a study of T cells after yellow fever vaccination. TCRdb recomputed calls from the 5' RACE reads with MiXCR, one row per CDR3 protein. The table lists hundreds of thousands of distinct CDR3 sequences, roughly 4.3% of them singletons. The specimen was PBMCs, collected 5 days after the yellow fever booster vaccination. All receptors come from a young man who received the YFV17D yellow fever vaccine. Both conserved end residues are part of each CDR3. The D gene is left open where the match is weak. Clone size appears in some rows only: once, few, many, or a class for an expanded clone.

V,D,J,size,CDR3,DNA
TRBV13,-,TRBJ1-5,many,CASSLVGKQPQHF,TGTGCCAGCAGCTTAGTAGGAAAGCAGCCCCAGCATTTT
TRBV5-1,TRBD1,TRBJ2-6,many,CASSRDREWGANVLTF,TGCGCCAGCAGCCGGGACAGGGAATGGGGGGCCAACGTCCTGACTTTC
TRBV19,-,TRBJ1-4,few,CASSGRFNEKLFF,TGTGCCAGTTCCGGCAGATTTAATGAAAAACTGTTTTTT
TRBV5-1,TRBD2,TRBJ2-1,-,CASSFTRLAGEQFF,TGCGCCAGCAGCTTCACCCGACTAGCCGGTGAGCAGTTCTTC
TRBV10-3,-,TRBJ2-1,-,CAISESRGAHPGKFF,TGTGCCATCAGTGAGTCAAGGGGGGCCCACCCGGGGAAGTTCTTC
TRBV18,-,TRBJ2-4,many,CASSPPTDGILAKNIQYF,TGTGCCAGCTCACCGCCAACCGACGGGATTCTAGCCAAAAACATTCAGTACTTC
TRBV4-3,-,TRBJ2-3,few,CASSQELAGVATQNTDTQYF,TGCGCCAGCAGCCAAGAATTGGCGGGCGTAGCTACTCAAAACACAGATACGCAGTATTTT
TRBV7-2,TRBD1,TRBJ2-1,many,CASSRTGQSYNEQFF,TGTGCCAGCAGCCGGACGGGACAGTCCTACAATGAGCAGTTCTTC
TRBV2,-,TRBJ2-2,once,CASSPGPGGLFF,TGTGCCAGCAGTCCAGGGCCCGGGGGGCTGTTTTTT
TRBV4-1,-,TRBJ1-1,many,CASSQDFGAAEAFF,TGCGCCAGCAGCCAAGATTTTGGAGCAGCCGAAGCTTTCTTT
TRBV7-9,-,TRBJ1-2,many,CASSLVGARGGYTF,TGTGCCAGCAGCTTAGTCGGGGCCCGAGGTGGCTACACCTTC
TRBV7-2,-,TRBJ1-5,many,CASSLLGHNQPQHF,TGTGCCAGCAGCTTATTAGGACACAATCAGCCCCAGCATTTT
TRBV4-1,-,TRBJ1-4,many,CASSQDNTWTNEKLFF,TGCGCCAGCAGCCAAGATAATACGTGGACTAATGAAAAACTGTTTTTT
TRBV6-6,-,TRBJ1-5,-,CASSPTDTHGNQPQHF,TGTGCCAGCAGCCCCACCGACACACACGGCAATCAGCCCCAGCATTTT
TRBV27,-,TRBJ2-6,-,CASSLKGGGANVLTF,TGTGCCAGCAGTTTAAAGGGGGGTGGGGCCAACGTCCTGACTTTC
TRBV10-3,TRBD1,TRBJ2-7,few,CAISAGGEQYF,TGTGCCATCAGTGCAGGGGGCGAGCAGTACTTC
TRBV27,-,TRBJ2-5,-,CASSFLTERSETQYF,TGTGCCAGCAGTTTTCTAACTGAAAGGTCGGAGACCCAGTACTTC
TRBV20-1,-,TRBJ2-2,many,CSVPQGNTGELFF,TGCAGTGTTCCCCAGGGGAACACCGGGGAGCTGTTTTTT
TRBV5-4,-,TRBJ1-4,few,CASSLGQSEKLFF,TGTGCCAGCAGCTTGGGCCAGAGTGAAAAACTGTTTTTT
TRBV7-2,-,TRBJ2-7,many,CASSLLAGNAYEQYF,TGTGCCAGCAGCCTCTTGGCGGGGAACGCCTACGAGCAGTACTTC
TRBV27,-,TRBJ2-7,few,CASSLIVARSAYEQYF,TGTGCCAGCAGTTTAATAGTTGCCAGGAGCGCCTACGAGCAGTACTTC
TRBV7-2,TRBD1,TRBJ2-5,few,CASSPRTGIRETQYF,TGTGCCAGCAGCCCGCGGACAGGGATCCGAGAGACCCAGTACTTC
TRBV5-1,-,TRBJ1-6,-,CASSLETGNSPLHF,TGCGCCAGCAGCTTAGAGACGGGGAATTCACCCCTCCACTTT
TRBV7-2,-,TRBJ2-5,many,CASTPYQETQYF,TGTGCCAGCACCCCCTACCAAGAGACCCAGTACTTC
TRBV10-1,TRBD2,TRBJ2-2,few,CASSASSGGANTGELFF,TGCGCCAGCAGTGCCTCTAGCGGGGGGGCAAACACCGGGGAGCTGTTTTTT
TRBV7-3,TRBD1,TRBJ2-3,few,CASSWQGASADTQYF,TGTGCCAGCAGCTGGCAGGGGGCTAGTGCAGATACGCAGTATTTT
TRBV12-3/TRBV12-4,-,TRBJ1-1,-,CASSLGTSTSMNTEAFF,TGTGCCAGCAGTCTTGGGACATCTACCTCTATGAACACTGAAGCTTTCTTT
TRBV12-3/TRBV12-4,-,TRBJ2-3,-,CASSREGSTDTQYF,TGTGCCAGCAGTAGAGAGGGGAGCACAGATACGCAGTATTTT
TRBV5-1,-,TRBJ2-5,few,CASSFLQDASQETQYF,TGCGCCAGCAGCTTTTTACAGGACGCGAGCCAAGAGACCCAGTACTTC
TRBV19,-,TRBJ1-5,few,CASQTAAQRNQPQHF,TGTGCCAGCCAGACGGCGGCGCAGCGCAATCAGCCCCAGCATTTT
TRBV9,-,TRBJ2-1,few,CASSVEARHEQFF,TGTGCCAGCAGCGTAGAAGCTCGCCATGAGCAGTTCTTC
TRBV12-3/TRBV12-4,TRBD2,TRBJ2-2,-,CASTPSGSSGRGTGELFF,TGTGCCAGCACCCCAAGTGGCTCTAGCGGGAGGGGCACCGGGGAGCTGTTTTTT
TRBV7-7,TRBD2,TRBJ2-5,many,CASSLGVTSGQETQYF,TGTGCCAGCAGCTTAGGGGTCACTAGCGGCCAAGAGACCCAGTACTTC
TRBV6-5,-,TRBJ1-4,few,CASSYAKGDEKLFF,TGTGCCAGCAGTTACGCAAAGGGAGATGAAAAACTGTTTTTT
TRBV10-3,-,TRBJ2-1,-,CAIMVGADNEQFF,TGTGCCATCATGGTGGGGGCAGACAATGAGCAGTTCTTC
TRBV29-1,-,TRBJ1-4,few,CSVVLRGSPTNEKLFF,TGCAGCGTTGTCCTGAGAGGCAGCCCAACTAATGAAAAACTGTTTTTT
TRBV6-5,-,TRBJ2-6,-,CASRPAGTLSGANVLTF,TGTGCCAGCAGGCCGGCAGGTACTCTCTCTGGGGCCAACGTCCTGACTTTC
TRBV6-1,-,TRBJ2-1,few,CASSDFGWDNPFF,TGTGCCAGCAGTGACTTTGGTTGGGACAATCCGTTCTTC
TRBV29-1,TRBD2,TRBJ2-3,-,CSVEMGGLGDTQYF,TGCAGCGTTGAAATGGGAGGGCTGGGAGATACGCAGTATTTT
TRBV24-1,-,TRBJ2-2,few,CATSDPVGELFF,TGTGCCACCAGTGATCCCGTCGGGGAGCTGTTTTTT
TRBV20-1,-,TRBJ1-2,-,CSGLKQVSDYGYTF,TGCAGTGGGCTGAAACAGGTGTCAGACTATGGCTACACCTTC
TRBV2,TRBD1,TRBJ1-6,-,CASSEQGGDSPLHF,TGTGCCAGCAGTGAACAGGGGGGGGATTCACCCCTCCACTTT
TRBV7-9,-,TRBJ2-3,-,CASSLRGAGSDTQYF,TGTGCCAGCAGCTTACGGGGGGCGGGATCAGATACGCAGTATTTT
TRBV6-4,TRBD2,TRBJ2-3,many,CASSRTSGGVTDTQYF,TGTGCCAGCAGTCGGACTAGCGGGGGGGTGACAGATACGCAGTATTTT
TRBV6-1,TRBD1,TRBJ2-3,-,CASRETGITDTQYF,TGTGCCAGCAGAGAGACAGGGATCACAGATACGCAGTATTTT
TRBV9,TRBD2,TRBJ2-7,-,CASSVEGLFPYEQYF,TGTGCCAGCAGCGTAGAGGGACTATTCCCCTACGAGCAGTACTTC
TRBV27,-,TRBJ1-6,many,CASRLTFGNNSPLHF,TGTGCCAGCAGACTTACCTTCGGGAATAATTCACCCCTCCACTTT
TRBV5-6,-,TRBJ1-1,few,CASSRVDEAFF,TGTGCCAGCAGTAGGGTGGATGAAGCTTTCTTT
TRBV11-3,TRBD1,TRBJ2-2,few,CASSLTGAVSSGELFF,TGTGCCAGCAGCTTAACAGGGGCGGTTAGCTCCGGGGAGCTGTTTTTT
TRBV9,TRBD2,TRBJ2-3,few,CASSVASGITDTQYF,TGTGCCAGCAGCGTAGCTAGCGGGATAACAGATACGCAGTATTTT
TRBV15,-,TRBJ2-3,-,CATSDRTPHPDTQYF,TGTGCCACCAGCGACCGGACCCCTCATCCGGATACGCAGTATTTT